This T cell receptor beta chain emerged from a study of T-cell memory formation after mild COVID-19. Each CDR3 protein gets one entry after TCRdb re-called the 5' RACE reads with MiXCR. The sample consists of 200,000 to 250,000 distinct CDR3 sequences, 8% to 10% of them appearing once. The sample holds a few counts of this clonotype. The CDR3 spans 14 residues. Germline V CDR1 and CDR2: ENHRY, SYGVKD. V gave up 7 bases and J gave up 10 bases; unmatched junction bases: 8. This chain links TRBV10-3 with TRBJ2-1; 12 bases match TRBD2. The receptor was isolated from a young man who had mild COVID-19 (a few samples of this study predate the infection). Cell type and time point are not known. Sequenced material: PBMCs or a T cell subset sorted from them (not recorded which). CDR3 in amino acids: CAITGTSGFSEQFF. The CDR3, as DNA: TGTGCCATCACAGGGACTAGCGGGTTTTCGGAGCAGTTCTTC.